This T cell receptor beta chain was profiled in a study of spatial heterogeneity in lung cancer. Study details: Sequences of the beta chain were consistently detected in greater numbers than alpha-chain sequences. Raw sequencing reads included, on average, more than eight appearances of each unique TCR and UMI combination.

Each TCR cDNA molecule carried a unique molecular identifier. One entry per CDR3 protein results from TCRdb running MiXCR on the 5' RACE reads. The repertoire has tens of thousands of distinct CDR3 sequences, roughly 12% of them found once; the top ten carry 3.5% to 5.5%. In its sample, this clonotype was seen many times. A read error may account for a junction end that differs from germline. The germline V gene encodes CDR1 LGHDT and CDR2 YNNKEL (reference sequence). This CDR3 is 11 amino acids long. Time point meaning: sample taken at primary tumor resection. Whole RNA was taken from tumor, nontumor lung or frozen PBMC; it was then sequenced unsorted. The donors, around 71 patients with untreated early-stage non-small cell lung cancer, provided the samples.

This rearrangement joins TRBV3-1 to TRBJ1-1; D gene unclear. This receptor was taken from a male donor with early-stage non-small cell lung cancer. This specimen was PBMCs, taken at surgery. CDR3 sequence (DNA): TGTGCCAGCAGCTCCGGGCCTGAGGCTTTCTTT. Translated, it gives CASSSGPEAFF.